Described below is a single T cell receptor beta chain sequence and its context. The data derive from a study of CD8 T cells in Susac syndrome. The Susac syndrome patients fit the recently defined diagnostic criteria for definite or probable disease. Negative isolation yielded the CD8+ and CD4+ T cells, while FACS enriched the TEMRA cells. Deletions cut 0 bases from V and 0 bases from J, with 8 bases between. Germline CDR1 reads LGHDT; CDR2 reads YNNKEL (reference sequence). This CDR3 has 15 amino acids. RNA totalling about 0.5 to 1 ug underwent reverse transcription with random hexamers. MiXCR, applied by TCRdb to the immunoSEQ multiplex PCR reads, yields one record per CDR3 protein. The table records 200,000 to 250,000 distinct CDR3 sequences, about 95% of them present only once.

This TCR derives from a human donor with Susac syndrome. The J gene is TRBJ1-2, the V gene TRBV3-1; D is possibly TRBD1 (6 bases). Sample: CD4+ T cells from PBMCs. CDR3 residues: CASSQEDRANYGYTF. In DNA, the CDR3 is TGTGCCAGCAGCCAAGAGGACAGAGCTAACTATGGCTACACCTTC.